What follows are 21 T cell receptor beta chains derived from one specimen sequenced in a study of human T cells and chemical hapten exposure. TCRdb ran MiXCR on the RACE reads and lists one entry per CDR3 protein. The sample holds roughly 120,000 distinct CDR3 sequences, about a tenth seen once. This sample's time point: patch test 2, 6 weeks after DPC sensitization. Treatment noted: therapeutic diphenylcyclopropenone sensitization with weekly scalp DPC. Sequencing used whole blood, obtained in connection with sensitization to the hapten diphenylcyclopropenone (DPC). These receptors originate from a woman between 40 and 50 years old with alopecia areata. Some clones in this sample may be carry-over from other donors' samples.

The sample holds many counts of this clonotype. The CDR3 nucleotides are TGTGCCAGCTCCAGAGACATGAACACTGAAGCTTTCTTT. Its translation is CASSRDMNTEAFF. The chain carries TRBV18 and TRBJ1-1; D unclear. The CDR3 covers 13 residues. Trimming left V 6 bases short and J 0 bases short, with 8 bases between. Germline CDR1 is KGHSH and CDR2 is LQKENI.

This clonotype was picked up many times. As the CDR3 is not closed by the conserved phenylalanine or tryptophan, this likely results from a read error. No DNA is shown, since the ends of the CDR3 on it are uncertain; the CDR3 is the one TCRdb lists. The V and J genes are TRBV3-2 and TRBJ1-2; the table's D call, TRBD1, has no DNA check behind it. TRBV3-2 is tagged as a pseudogene. The CDR3 is 11 residues long, ends included. This CDR3 reads CASSQDRSGGI.

The chain is built from TRBV12-3 or TRBV12-4 and TRBJ2-2; D is tentatively TRBD1 or TRBD2 (5 bases each). Trimming took 4 bases from V and 6 from J, leaving 9 bases between them. CDR3 length equals 13 residues. CDR3 sequence reads: CASSSGAAGELFF. The CDR3 region has the DNA TGTGCCAGCAGTTCCGGGGCCGCCGGGGAGCTGTTTTTT.

This clonotype was recorded at least ten times. The V and J genes are TRBV7-9 and TRBJ2-7; no definite D call. The CDR3 is 15 residues long. Germline V lookup: CDR1 SEHNR, CDR2 FQNEAQ (reference sequence). The V end lost 5 bases, the J end lost 6 bases, and 20 bases lay between the germline ends. The CDR3 DNA is TGTGCCAGCAGCCGTTTCAGTGGATTAGGTTCCGAGCAGTACTTC. This translates into CASSRFSGLGSEQYF.

CDR3 region: CASSLLSRGGDQPQHF. The DNA of the CDR3 is TGTGCCAGCAGCTTACTTTCCAGGGGAGGGGATCAGCCCCAGCATTTT. The chain employs TRBV7-3 and TRBJ1-5; maybe TRBD1 (6 bases). The CDR3 has 16 residues. In germline, CDR1 is SGHTA, CDR2 FQGTGA. Deletions cut 2 bases from V and 5 bases from J, with 16 bases between.

This clonotype was picked up many times. The rearrangement uses TRBV7-2 and TRBJ1-5; D ambiguous. Trimming pared 3 bases from V and 0 bases from J, leaving 6 bases between. Germline CDR1 and CDR2: SGHTA and FQGNSA. This CDR3 comprises 14 residues. CDR3 residues: CASSLQDSNQPQHF. In nucleotides, the CDR3 is TGTGCCAGCAGCTTGCAAGATAGCAATCAGCCCCAGCATTTT.

The chain carries TRBV20-1 and TRBJ2-3; 7 bases fit TRBD1. With 6 bases clipped from V and 5 bases from J, the junction kept 14 bases outside the gene matches. The V gene's germline CDR1 is DFQATT and CDR2 SNEGSKA (reference sequence). The CDR3 has 15 amino acids. CDR3 amino acids: CSANGNRGGEDTQYF. As DNA, the CDR3 is TGCAGTGCGAACGGAAACAGGGGCGGAGAAGATACGCAGTATTTT.

This clonotype was seen a few times. At one boundary the junction diverges from the germline segment, which might be a read error. The chain couples TRBV7-2 to TRBJ2-1, with D unclear. The CDR3 is 11 amino acids. Germline-derived CDR1 and CDR2 are SGHTA and FQGNSA. Here the CDR3 reads CASSLRGGLVF. CDR3 DNA: TGTGCCAGCAGCTTAAGAGGCGGTTTGGTCTTC.

V is TRBV6-5 and J is TRBJ1-1; 9 positions match TRBD1. V lost 8 bases, J lost 5 bases, and 12 bases stayed unmatched. The CDR3 covers 15 residues. Germline assignment: CDR1 MNHEY and CDR2 SVGAGI. Here the CDR3 reads CASRPGQGLNTEAFF. The CDR3 DNA follows: TGTGCCAGCCGACCTGGACAGGGGCTTAATACTGAAGCTTTCTTT.

This rearrangement joins TRBV29-1 to TRBJ1-6; D not certain. The germline V gene has CDR1 SQVTM and CDR2 ANQGSEA. The CDR3 runs 13 residues. Trimming left V 4 bases short and J 11 bases short, with 15 bases between. The CDR3 region has the DNA TGCAGCGTTGGCCATAATCCCTGGGCACCCCTCCACTTT. Translation: CSVGHNPWAPLHF.

CDR3: CASRRDRLSAYYGYTF. CDR3 bases: TGTGCCAGCAGGAGAGACAGGTTATCGGCATACTATGGCTACACCTTC. The chain couples TRBV12-3 or TRBV12-4 to TRBJ1-2; D may be TRBD1 (6 bases). The V end lost 6 bases, the J end lost 3 bases, and 20 bases lay between the germline ends. The CDR3 extends over 16 amino acids.

This clonotype was found many times. The gene calls are TRBV7-9 and TRBJ1-4, with 9 bases lining up with TRBD1. Trimming cost V 5 bases and J 5 bases; bases outside gene matches: 3. CDR3 length: 14 amino acids. Per germline, CDR1 SEHNR and CDR2 FQNEAQ (reference sequence). The CDR3 DNA reads as TGTGCCAGCAGCCGGGACAGGGCGAATGAAAAACTGTTTTTT. This gives the protein CASSRDRANEKLFF.

In its sample, this clonotype was seen many times. The chain couples TRBV18 to TRBJ1-2; TRBD1 is a possible D gene (5 bases). Between the trimmed V and J ends, which lost 1 base and 8 bases, there was a span of 11 bases. This CDR3 region has 13 residues. The germline CDR1 and CDR2 sequences are KGHSH and LQKENI. CDR3 in DNA: TGTGCCAGCTCACCACTTGACAGATCCGGCTACACCTTC. This codes for CASSPLDRSGYTF.

In this sample, this clonotype turned up many times. The chain is built from TRBV28 and TRBJ2-7; tentative D call: TRBD2 (6 bases). The CDR3 is 15 amino acids. The germline gives CDR1 MDHEN, CDR2 SYDVKM. V was clipped by 3 bases and J by 2 bases, with 14 bases between them. The CDR3 here is CASSFGGRSPYEQYF. In DNA, the CDR3 is TGTGCCAGCAGTTTCGGGGGACGGTCTCCCTACGAGCAGTACTTC.

This clonotype came up many times. The V call is TRBV5-1, the J call TRBJ1-1; TRBD1 aligns across 9 bases. Per the germline V gene, CDR1 is SGHRS and CDR2 is YFSETQ. The CDR3 covers 16 residues. Trimming at V came to 0 bases and at J to 4 bases, leaving 7 bases not matched to a gene. The CDR3 coding sequence is TGCGCCAGCAGCTTGGTAACAGGGGGCGGAAGCACTGAAGCTTTCTTT. Protein sequence: CASSLVTGGGSTEAFF.

This clonotype was counted only a few times. The chain joins TRBV12-3 or TRBV12-4 to TRBJ2-1; D assignment may be TRBD1 or TRBD2 (5 bases each). V shed 4 bases and J shed 8 bases, with 9 bases lying between them. This CDR3 has 12 amino acids. The CDR3 DNA reads TGTGCCAGCAGTTGGGGGACGGATGAGCAGTTCTTC. As protein: CASSWGTDEQFF.

This clonotype was recorded a few times. This sequence joins TRBV11-2 and TRBJ2-1, with 8 bases lining up with TRBD2. Germline values: CDR1 SGHAT, CDR2 FQNNGV. V shed 2 bases, J shed 8 bases, and the junction held 17 bases outside the gene matches. CDR3 length: 18 residues. The CDR3 bases are TGTGCCAGCAGCTTAAACCCCCGGGGGGGAACCACCAGGGATGAGCAGTTCTTC. Amino acid sequence: CASSLNPRGGTTRDEQFF.

Points on this clonotype: A much larger clone sits a single nucleotide away, making a read error possible. The chain carries TRBV4-2 and TRBJ1-1; tentative D call: TRBD1 (5 bases). The germline V gene encodes CDR1 LGHNA and CDR2 YNFKEQ. V lost 0 bases to trimming and J lost 9 bases, with 23 bases between them. The CDR3 totals 17 residues. DNA of the CDR3: TGTGCCAGCAGCCAAGATGCCCCCCGGGGCAGCCCTGTGAAAGCTTTCTTT. Its translation: CASSQDAPRGSPVKAFF.

About this clonotype: The junction shows a germline mismatch at one end, possibly a read error. V and J are TRBV6-2 or TRBV6-3 and TRBJ2-7, with unresolved D. The CDR3 extends over 12 amino acids. CDR1 is MNHEY and CDR2 is SVGEGT in the germline V gene. The CDR3 nucleotides read TGTGCCAGCAGTTACAGTATGGACGAGCGGTACTTC. Protein sequence: CASSYSMDERYF.

In its sample, this clonotype was seen a few times. The V gene is TRBV6-5, the J gene TRBJ1-2; 7 bases are a match to TRBD1. The V segment lost 0 bases and the J segment 0 bases; nucleotides outside the gene matches: 1. This CDR3 is 15 amino acids long. Germline CDR1 MNHEY, CDR2 SVGAGI. CDR3 coding DNA: TGTGCCAGCAGTTACTCAGGGACAGCTAACTATGGCTACACCTTC. The encoded protein is CASSYSGTANYGYTF.

This clonotype was picked up many times. This rearrangement joins TRBV6-2 or TRBV6-3 to TRBJ2-1; unclear D gene. V was shortened by 6 bases and J by 6 bases, with 12 bases between the two germline ends. Germline assignment: CDR1 MNHEY and CDR2 SVGEGT. The CDR3 runs to 13 residues. The CDR3 here is CASSVSRSNEQFF. The CDR3, as DNA: TGTGCCAGCAGCGTGAGTCGTTCCAATGAGCAGTTCTTC.